The clone carrying this TCR beta chain showed up many times. The data are from a study of T-cell memory formation after mild COVID-19. MiXCR was run by TCRdb on the 5' RACE reads, yielding one entry per CDR3 protein. This sample has about 210,000 distinct CDR3 sequences, with about 10% found just once. The CDR3 loop spans 13 amino acids. V was cut by 4 bases and J by 5 bases, with 9 bases left in between. CDR1 SGHAT and CDR2 FQNNGV come from the germline V gene. The sequencing input was PBMCs or a T cell subset sorted from them (not recorded which). The chain has TRBV11-2 and TRBJ1-5; D is unresolved. The sequence came from a man between 18 and 29 years old who had mild COVID-19 (a few samples of this study predate the infection). Cell type and time point are not known. The CDR3 DNA reads TGTGCCAGCAGCTCGGACCGAGATCAGCCCCAGCATTTT. Translated, it gives CASSSDRDQPQHF.